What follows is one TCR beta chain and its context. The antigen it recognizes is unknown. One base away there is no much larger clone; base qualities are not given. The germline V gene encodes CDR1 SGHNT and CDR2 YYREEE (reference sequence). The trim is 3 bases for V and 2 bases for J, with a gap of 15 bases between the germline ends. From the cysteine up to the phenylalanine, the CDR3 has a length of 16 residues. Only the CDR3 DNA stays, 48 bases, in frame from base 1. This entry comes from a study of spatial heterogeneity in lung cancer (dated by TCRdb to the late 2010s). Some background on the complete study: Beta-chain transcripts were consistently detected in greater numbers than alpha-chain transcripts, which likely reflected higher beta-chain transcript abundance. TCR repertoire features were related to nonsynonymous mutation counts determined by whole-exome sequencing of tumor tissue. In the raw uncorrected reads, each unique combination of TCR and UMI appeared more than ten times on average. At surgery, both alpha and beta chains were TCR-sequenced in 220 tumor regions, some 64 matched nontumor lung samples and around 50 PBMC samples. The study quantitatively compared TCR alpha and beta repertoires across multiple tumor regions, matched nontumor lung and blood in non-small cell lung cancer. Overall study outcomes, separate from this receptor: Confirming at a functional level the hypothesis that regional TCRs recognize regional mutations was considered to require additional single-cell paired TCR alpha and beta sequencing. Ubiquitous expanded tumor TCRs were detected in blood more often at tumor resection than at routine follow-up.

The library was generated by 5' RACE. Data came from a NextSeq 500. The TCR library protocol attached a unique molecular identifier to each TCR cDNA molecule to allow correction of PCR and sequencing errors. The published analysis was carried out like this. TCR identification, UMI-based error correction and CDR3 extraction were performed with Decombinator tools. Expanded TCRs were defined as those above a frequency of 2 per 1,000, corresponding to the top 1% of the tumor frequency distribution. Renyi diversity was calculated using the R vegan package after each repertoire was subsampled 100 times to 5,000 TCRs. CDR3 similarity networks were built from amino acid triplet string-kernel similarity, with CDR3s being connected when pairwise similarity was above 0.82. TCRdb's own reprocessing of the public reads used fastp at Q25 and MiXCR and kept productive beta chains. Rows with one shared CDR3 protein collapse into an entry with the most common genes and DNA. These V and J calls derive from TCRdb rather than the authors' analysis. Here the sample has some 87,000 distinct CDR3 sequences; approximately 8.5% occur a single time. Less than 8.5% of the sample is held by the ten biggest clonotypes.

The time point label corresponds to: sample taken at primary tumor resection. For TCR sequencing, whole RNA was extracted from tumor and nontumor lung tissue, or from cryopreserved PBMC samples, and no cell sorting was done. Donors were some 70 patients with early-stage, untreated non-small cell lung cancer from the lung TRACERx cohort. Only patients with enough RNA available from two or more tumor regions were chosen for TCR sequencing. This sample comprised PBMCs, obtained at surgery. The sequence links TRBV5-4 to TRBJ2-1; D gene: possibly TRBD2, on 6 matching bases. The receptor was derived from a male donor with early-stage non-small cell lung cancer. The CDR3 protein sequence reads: CASSYGGPNTYNEQFF. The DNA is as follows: TGTGCCAGCAGCTACGGAGGGCCGAACACCTACAATGAGCAGTTCTTC.